The 5 T cell receptor beta chains below were found in one sample sequenced in a study of blood T cells in healthy people across ages. Together with a sample-barcoded 5' primer, a J-beta primer mix was included in a second PCR lasting roughly 6 to 12 cycles. Each CDR3 protein is one row after TCRdb ran MiXCR on the 5' RACE reads. The sample consists of approximately 1,700,000 distinct CDR3 sequences, around 42% of them appearing once. The source material was blood. The source is a human donor in good health.

The chain recombines TRBV7-8 with TRBJ1-4; no clear D. V dropped 2 bases and J dropped 7 bases, with 11 bases sitting between them. The germline V gene encodes CDR1 SGHVS and CDR2 FQNEAQ. The CDR3 totals 14 residues. The CDR3 bases are TGTGCCAGCAGCTTATTTGGGATGGGTGAAAAACTGTTTTTT. Translated: CASSLFGMGEKLFF. Together with reference TRBV7-8 and TRBJ1-4, the CDR3 gives the full variable domain: GAGVSQSPRYKVAKRGQDVALRCDPISGHVSLFWYQQALGQGPEFLTYFQNEAQLDKSGLPSDRFFAERPEGSVSTLKIQRTQQEDSAVYLCASSLFGMGEKLFFGSGTQLSVL.

The V gene is TRBV27, the J gene TRBJ2-3; weak D call: TRBD2 (5 bases). Germline values: CDR1 MNHEY, CDR2 SMNVEV (reference sequence). CDR3 length: 15 residues. Trimming removed 6 bases at V and 4 bases at J, with 17 bases between. The CDR3 DNA is TGTGCCAGCAGATCCTATACTAGTAACGCAGATACGCAGTATTTT. It encodes CASRSYTSNADTQYF.

The chain links TRBV18 to TRBJ1-2; 7 bases fit TRBD1. This CDR3 contains 17 residues. V lost 4 bases to trimming and J lost 5 bases; unmatched junction nucleotides: 16. The germline V gene has CDR1 KGHSH and CDR2 LQKENI. The CDR3 is CASSRALRDREGYGYTF. In nucleotides, the CDR3 is TGTGCCAGCTCACGGGCTCTGCGGGACAGAGAGGGTTATGGCTACACCTTC.

J is TRBJ2-3 and V is TRBV9; D not certain. V lost 3 bases and J lost 5, with 10 bases in between. The V gene's germline CDR1 is SGDLS and CDR2 YYNGEE. The CDR3 loop spans 13 amino acids. The CDR3 DNA sequence: TGTGCCAGCAGCGATCTAGGTCAAGATACGCAGTATTTT. Its protein product is CASSDLGQDTQYF.

This chain uses TRBV7-6 with TRBJ1-6, with TRBD1 identical over 7 bases. V was clipped by 4 bases and J by 7 bases; unmatched bases: 4. Germline CDR1 is SGHVS and CDR2 is FNYEAQ. This CDR3 is 14 amino acids long. The CDR3 here is CASSWGTDNSPLHF. CDR3 nucleotide sequence: TGTGCCAGCAGCTGGGGGACAGACAATTCACCCCTCCACTTT.